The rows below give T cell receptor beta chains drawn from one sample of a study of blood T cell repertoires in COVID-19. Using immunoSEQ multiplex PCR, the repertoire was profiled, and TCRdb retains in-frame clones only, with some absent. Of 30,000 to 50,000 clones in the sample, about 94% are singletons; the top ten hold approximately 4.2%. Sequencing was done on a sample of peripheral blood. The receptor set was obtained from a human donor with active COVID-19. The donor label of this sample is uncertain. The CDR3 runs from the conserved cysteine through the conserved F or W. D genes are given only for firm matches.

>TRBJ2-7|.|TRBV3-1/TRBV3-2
CASSQERTRGHSYEQYF
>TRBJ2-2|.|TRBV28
CATTLAEGGELFF
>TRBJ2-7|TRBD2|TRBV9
CASSISGTSGSYEQYF
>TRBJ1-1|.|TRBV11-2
CASSLGGHTEAFF
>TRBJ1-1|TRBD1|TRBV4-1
CASSHDTGDRAEAFF
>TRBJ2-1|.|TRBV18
CASSPPWAVGDEQFF
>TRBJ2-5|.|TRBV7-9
CASSPTGQPEETQYF
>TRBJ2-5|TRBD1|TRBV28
CASSLRGRWETQYF
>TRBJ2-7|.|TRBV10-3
CAITRGEAYEQYF
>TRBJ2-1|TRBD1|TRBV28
CASSPPGTGPKNEQFF
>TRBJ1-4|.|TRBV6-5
CASSYSGEEKLFF
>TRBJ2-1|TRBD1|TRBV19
CASSISGTGSYNEQFF
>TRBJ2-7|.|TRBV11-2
CASSLELFPYEQYF
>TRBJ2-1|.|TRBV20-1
CSARHGNEQFF